This TCR beta chain was documented in a study of tumor-infiltrating lymphocytes in primary liver carcinoma. The sample holds a few counts of this clonotype. A much larger clonotype is one base distant, so this may be a read error. Starting material of 500 to 600 ng total RNA yielded TCR beta cDNA via a constant-region primer. Generation of the TCR beta libraries relied on three nested multiplex PCR rounds using slightly modified ARM-PCR. Running roughly 10 cycles apiece, the first two PCR rounds relied on TRBV1-TRBV30 forward primers together with a C-beta reverse primer. Using its own MiXCR run on the multiplex PCR reads, TCRdb lists one record per CDR3 protein. The sample has roughly 91,000 distinct CDR3 sequences; roughly 69% are singletons. Co-extracted RNA and DNA came from about 20-30 mg of unsorted bulk tissue. Chronic HBV infection was present in the patients, who were treatment-naive. Germline V gene lookup returns CDR1 SGHNT and CDR2 YYREEE (reference sequence). This CDR3 has 15 residues. Trimming took off 4 bases at V and 0 bases at J, with 11 bases between the two ends.

This clonotype originated in a woman aged 60-70 years with primary liver carcinoma and hepatitis B virus infection. The sequenced sample consisted of liver tumor tissue from sampling region 5. Indicated subset: tumor region T5, tumor centre. The chain has TRBV5-4 and TRBJ2-1, with D unresolved. The CDR3 coding sequence is TGTGCCAGCAGCCACCACTGGGTCTCCTACAATGAGCAGTTCTTC. It encodes CASSHHWVSYNEQFF. Variable domain in full (rest from reference TRBV5-4 and TRBJ2-1): ETGVTQSPTHLIKTRGQQVTLRCSSQSGHNTVSWYQQALGQGPQFIFQYYREEENGRGNFPPRFSGLQFPNYSSELNVNALELDDSALYLCASSHHWVSYNEQFFGPGTRLTVL.